Sequencing of this TCR beta chain was carried out in a study of CD8+ T cells in alopecia areata. Turning to the study itself: In an open-label trial, patients got 5 to 10 mg tofacitinib twice daily. Regarding the study as a whole: Persistence during tofacitinib was seen for many expanded lesional clones in scalp and blood. Tofacitinib significantly brought down scalp clonality and expanded CD8+ clones among top 100.

Specified treatment: oral pan-JAK inhibitor, 5-10 mg twice daily. Separation by sorting yielded CD4+ and CD8+ T cells from PBMCs. Notes on this clone: Its specificity is not known.

Following extraction, RNA underwent reverse transcription to cDNA, which served as the sequencing template. The assay was immunoSEQ multiplex PCR, and TCRdb's table has in-frame clones only and misses some. The table shows about 210,000 clones, with under 70% occurring only once. CDR1 GTSNPN and CDR2 SVGIG come from the germline V gene (reference sequence). CDR3 length: 14 amino acids. The V gene lost 1 base and the J gene lost 1 base, with 10 bases spanning the gap. The sample in question was CD4+ T cells sorted from blood, obtained at week 4, from a patient treated with tofacitinib. The TCR originated in a human donor with alopecia areata. The gene calls are TRBV30 and TRBJ1-1, with D hard to call. The CDR3 loop is CAWSGQTKNTEAFF. In DNA form, the CDR3 reads TGTGCCTGGAGTGGGCAGACCAAGAACACTGAAGCTTTCTTT.